This T cell receptor (beta chain) was retrieved from a study of T cells in Graves' hyperthyroidism and ophthalmopathy. About the study: The initial diagnosis was the point when peripheral blood was collected, ahead of any treatment.

This clonotype was seen many times. RNA transcripts gave rise to amplified TCR beta CDR3 regions. A set of HTBI primers served as the primers for a first-round RT-PCR of the TCR CDR3. In TCRdb, the multiplex PCR reads were re-called with MiXCR into one record per CDR3 protein. The sample carries a few hundred thousand distinct CDR3 sequences, 15% to 19% recorded once. The material sequenced was blood. This sequence was found in a woman aged 25-40 years with Graves' hyperthyroidism.

CDR3 coding DNA: TGTGCCAGCAGCTTGGATACAGGGGCGGCAGATACGCAGTATTTT. Its translation: CASSLDTGAADTQYF. The chain uses TRBV5-6 and TRBJ2-3; 7 bases agree with TRBD1. Germline V CDR1 and CDR2: SGHDT, YYEEEE. The CDR3 is 15 residues long. The V segment lost 0 bases and the J segment 4 bases; nucleotides outside the gene matches: 5.